The clone carrying this T cell receptor (beta chain) appeared a few times. The data belong to a study of beta chain features in type 1 diabetes. What was sequenced were expressed TCRB transcripts, since all of the isolated RNA had been reverse transcribed. Produced via immunoSEQ multiplex PCR; TCRdb's table is partial and in-frame only. This table has just over 600,000 clones, around 16% appearing once. The sequencing sample was made of naive CD4+ T cells from blood. This clonotype was obtained from a man aged 18-30 years in good health.

This chain's CDR3 is CASTRHKPYEQYF. CDR3 sequence (DNA): TGTGCCAGCACCCGACATAAACCCTACGAGCAGTACTTC. J is TRBJ2-7 and V is TRBV6-5; no clear D. Trimming pared 7 bases from V and 2 bases from J, leaving 12 bases between. Germline V gene sequence: CDR1 MNHEY, CDR2 SVGAGI. The CDR3 loop spans 13 amino acids.